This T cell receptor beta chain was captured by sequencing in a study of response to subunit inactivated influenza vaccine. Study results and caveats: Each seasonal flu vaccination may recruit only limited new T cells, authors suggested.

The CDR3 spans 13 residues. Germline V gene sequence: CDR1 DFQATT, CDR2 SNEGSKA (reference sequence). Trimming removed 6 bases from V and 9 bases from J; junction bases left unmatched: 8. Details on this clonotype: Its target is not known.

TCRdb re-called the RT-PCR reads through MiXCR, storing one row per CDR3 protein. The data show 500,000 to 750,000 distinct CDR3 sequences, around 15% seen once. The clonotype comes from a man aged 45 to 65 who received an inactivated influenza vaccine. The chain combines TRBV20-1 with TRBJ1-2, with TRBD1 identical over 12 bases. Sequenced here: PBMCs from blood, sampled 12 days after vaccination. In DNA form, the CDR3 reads TGCAGTGCGCGCGGGACAGGGGGCGCGAGCTACACCTTC. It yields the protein CSARGTGGASYTF.